The rows below give T cell receptor beta chains drawn from one sample of a study of CD8 T cells in ankylosing spondylitis. In TCRdb, the 5' RACE reads were re-called with MiXCR into one record per CDR3 protein. The table has roughly 35,000 distinct CDR3 sequences, 11% seen once. The sample comprised synovial fluid, either unsorted or a sorted T cell fraction (not recorded which). The receptors stem from a male donor with ankylosing spondylitis. Each CDR3 is given with its conserved first and last residue. The D gene is left open where the match is weak. For some rows the clone size is stated as once, few or many, or as a class when expanded; others skip it.

J: TRBJ1-1
length: 13
D: NA
V: TRBV29-1
size: few
DNA: TGCAGCGTTGATCGGCAGTTGAACACTGAAGCTTTCTTT
CDR3: CSVDRQLNTEAFF

J: TRBJ2-3
length: 13
D: NA
V: TRBV20-1
size: NA
DNA: TGCAGTGCTAGGGTCAGGGTTGGAGATACGCAGTATTTT
CDR3: CSARVRVGDTQYF

J: TRBJ2-7
length: 13
D: NA
V: TRBV7-2
size: few
DNA: TGTGCCAGCAGCTTAGCTCTCTCCTACGAGCAGTACTTC
CDR3: CASSLALSYEQYF

J: TRBJ2-7
length: 12
D: NA
V: TRBV6-2/TRBV6-3
size: NA
DNA: TGTGCCACCCTATGGGGGGAACACGAGCAGTACTTC
CDR3: CATLWGEHEQYF

J: TRBJ2-1
length: 14
D: TRBD2
V: TRBV11-1
size: many
DNA: TGTGCCAGCAGCATTGGACTAGCGGGCAATGAGCAGTTCTTC
CDR3: CASSIGLAGNEQFF

J: TRBJ2-1
length: 17
D: TRBD2
V: TRBV7-6
size: many
DNA: TGTGCCAGCAGCCCTCTCGGGGGGGATGGCTCCTACAATGAGCAGTTCTTC
CDR3: CASSPLGGDGSYNEQFF

J: TRBJ2-7
length: 14
D: TRBD1
V: TRBV23-1
size: NA
DNA: TGCGCCAGCAGCCACAACAGGGGATACTACGAGCAGTACTTC
CDR3: CASSHNRGYYEQYF

J: TRBJ2-1
length: 16
D: TRBD2
V: TRBV7-2
size: NA
DNA: TGTGCCAGCAGCTTAGGAGGGACTAGCGTTTACAATGAGCAGTTCTTC
CDR3: CASSLGGTSVYNEQFF

J: TRBJ2-7
length: 12
D: NA
V: TRBV20-1
size: many
DNA: TGCAGTGCTGGGCTAGTTAAATACGAGCAGTACTTC
CDR3: CSAGLVKYEQYF

J: TRBJ2-2
length: 14
D: NA
V: TRBV7-9
size: many
DNA: TGTGCCAGCAGCATCCTGACGGGCGCGGGGGAGCTGTTTTTT
CDR3: CASSILTGAGELFF

J: TRBJ2-5
length: 16
D: TRBD2
V: TRBV29-1
size: many
DNA: TGCAGCGTTGACGCAAGCGGGAGGGCCACCGTAGAGACCCAGTACTTC
CDR3: CSVDASGRATVETQYF

J: TRBJ2-7
length: 15
D: NA
V: TRBV7-2
size: few
DNA: TGTGCCAGCAGCCTCGATGGCGCCCGAGTGGACGAGCAGTACTTC
CDR3: CASSLDGARVDEQYF

J: TRBJ1-5
length: 13
D: NA
V: TRBV27
size: few
DNA: TGTGCCAGCGGACCCCTAGGCAATCAGCCCCAGCATTTT
CDR3: CASGPLGNQPQHF

J: TRBJ1-2
length: 13
D: NA
V: TRBV12-3/TRBV12-4
size: NA
DNA: TGTGCCAGCAGTTTTTCGGGAGGCTATGGCTACACCTTC
CDR3: CASSFSGGYGYTF